This TCR beta chain was profiled in a study of cytotoxic CD8 clonotypes in ibrutinib-treated CLL. At the level of the study: Samples averaged approximately 240,000 productive templates and 80,000 to 100,000 productive rearrangements.

The data were produced by immunoSEQ multiplex PCR, yet TCRdb's version contains in-frame clones alone and is incomplete. The sample records more than 8,000 clones, over 55% being singletons. Notes on the study in general: Public clonotypes, rarely seen, contracted or held steady on treatment. Age-matched healthy donor levels were exceeded by baseline clonality, which tracked circulating CD8+ T-cell counts. Increased clonality at ibrutinib response gave way to a return toward baseline at progression.

As concerns this clone: Its target is unknown.

The germline CDR1 and CDR2 sequences are SGHAT and FQNNGV. The CDR3 runs 15 residues. The V end lost 5 bases, the J end lost 0 bases, and 13 bases lay between the germline ends. This TCR derives from a human donor with chronic lymphocytic leukemia. Sequencing used PBMCs, obtained before ibrutinib treatment. The V and J genes are TRBV11-2 and TRBJ1-1; D may be TRBD1 (6 bases). Written as DNA, the CDR3 is TGTGCCAGCAGCGAGAACAGGGCCCTGAACACTGAAGCTTTCTTT. This codes for CASSENRALNTEAFF.